This is a list of T cell receptor beta chains from one sample in a study of T cells in Graves' hyperthyroidism and ophthalmopathy. TCRdb re-called the multiplex PCR reads through MiXCR, storing one row per CDR3 protein. The sample contains about 360,000 distinct CDR3 sequences, under 15% of which appear only once. The material sequenced was blood. All receptors come from a woman under 30 with Graves' hyperthyroidism. The CDR3 runs from the conserved cysteine through the conserved F or W. The order of the fields is CDR3 DNA, CDR3 protein, clone size, V gene, J gene, D gene. A D gene is named only where the DNA matches it firmly. Clone size is not always given. Where it is, it says once, few, many or a class for expanded clones.

DNA: TGTGCCAGTAGTATAATCGGACAGATAAACACAGATACGCAGTATTTT; CDR3: CASSIIGQINTDTQYF; size: few; V: TRBV19; J: TRBJ2-3; D: -
DNA: TGTGCCACCAGCAGAGACACAGTCTATGGCTACACCTTC; CDR3: CATSRDTVYGYTF; size: many; V: TRBV15; J: TRBJ1-2; D: -
DNA: TGCAGTGCTAAGGTTTCGAACCTTGGGACAGATACGCAGTATTTT; CDR3: CSAKVSNLGTDTQYF; size: many; V: TRBV20-1; J: TRBJ2-3; D: -
DNA: TGTGCCAGCTCACCGGGCCGCAATCAGCCCCAGCATTTT; CDR3: CASSPGRNQPQHF; size: many; V: TRBV18; J: TRBJ1-5; D: -
DNA: TGCGCCAGCAGCCAAGAGGTCTCCGGGTTGAGCACAGATACGCAGTATTTT; CDR3: CASSQEVSGLSTDTQYF; size: once; V: TRBV5-1; J: TRBJ2-3; D: -
DNA: TGTGCCTGGAGAAAAGAGACCCAGTACTTC; CDR3: CAWRKETQYF; size: many; V: TRBV30; J: TRBJ2-5; D: -
DNA: TGTGCCAGCTCACCGCTTATCCCGACTAGCCTAGATGACAATGAGCAGTTCTTC; CDR3: CASSPLIPTSLDDNEQFF; size: -; V: TRBV18; J: TRBJ2-1; D: TRBD2
DNA: TGTGCCAGCAGCGGTATGAACACTGAAGCTTTCTTT; CDR3: CASSGMNTEAFF; size: many; V: TRBV5-5; J: TRBJ1-1; D: -
DNA: TGCAGTGCCTGGGGGGCGCGCAATGAGCAGTTCTTC; CDR3: CSAWGARNEQFF; size: -; V: TRBV20-1; J: TRBJ2-1; D: -
DNA: TGCGCCAGCAGCCAAGATCTGAGTAGGAGCTCCTACAATGAGCAGTTCTTC; CDR3: CASSQDLSRSSYNEQFF; size: few; V: TRBV4-3; J: TRBJ2-1; D: -
DNA: TGTGCCAGCAGTTATGGGCTCGGGGAGCTGTTTTTT; CDR3: CASSYGLGELFF; size: -; V: TRBV6-5; J: TRBJ2-2; D: -
DNA: TGTGCCAGCAGCGTTTGCGAGGTGGGCCGCAACGAGCAGTACTTC; CDR3: CASSVCEVGRNEQYF; size: -; V: TRBV9; J: TRBJ2-7; D: -
DNA: TGTGCCAGTACCTCATCCGGGCGAGGCGACACCGGGGAGCTGTTTTTT; CDR3: CASTSSGRGDTGELFF; size: few; V: TRBV19; J: TRBJ2-2; D: -
DNA: TGTGCCAGCAGTTACTCGTGGGCTAGCGGGAGTAGTGTATACGAGCAGTACTTC; CDR3: CASSYSWASGSSVYEQYF; size: many; V: TRBV6-5; J: TRBJ2-7; D: TRBD2
DNA: TGTGCCAGCAGCGTGTTAGGAGGGGGTAATCAGCCCCAGCATTTT; CDR3: CASSVLGGGNQPQHF; size: many; V: TRBV2; J: TRBJ1-5; D: -
DNA: TGTGCCAGCAATCTAGTTTGGGGTACAATTGAGCAGTTCTTC; CDR3: CASNLVWGTIEQFF; size: many; V: TRBV2; J: TRBJ2-1; D: -
DNA: TGTGCCAGCAGCATTGTGGTGACGAGAGAAGATTCACCCCTCCACTTT; CDR3: CASSIVVTREDSPLHF; size: -; V: TRBV7-2; J: TRBJ1-6; D: -
DNA: TGTGCCAGCAGCCCAGAACCGGGACTCACGGTTCCTAATGAGCAGTTCTTC; CDR3: CASSPEPGLTVPNEQFF; size: -; V: TRBV7-8; J: TRBJ2-1; D: -
DNA: TGTGCCAGCTCACCACAAAAGGGCGGTGAGCAGTTCTTC; CDR3: CASSPQKGGEQFF; size: many; V: TRBV18; J: TRBJ2-1; D: -
DNA: TGTGCCAGCAGCACCCTCTTACCTCTCAGGGACTTAAACTATGGCTACACCTTC; CDR3: CASSTLLPLRDLNYGYTF; size: few; V: TRBV6-4; J: TRBJ1-2; D: -
DNA: TGTGCCAGCAGCTTAGTCCCAGGGACAGGGATCACAGATACGCAGTATTTT; CDR3: CASSLVPGTGITDTQYF; size: many; V: TRBV7-9; J: TRBJ2-3; D: TRBD1
DNA: TGTGCCAGCAGTCGCACAGGGGGAAAAACCGGGGAGCTGTTTTTT; CDR3: CASSRTGGKTGELFF; size: few; V: TRBV7-3; J: TRBJ2-2; D: TRBD1
DNA: TGTGCCAGTGGGAAGGCGGGGGGACCGGCGAACACCGGGGAGCTGTTTTTT; CDR3: CASGKAGGPANTGELFF; size: -; V: TRBV19; J: TRBJ2-2; D: TRBD2
DNA: TGTGCCACCAGCCCGCAGGGTTCCTACGAGCAGTACTTC; CDR3: CATSPQGSYEQYF; size: large; V: TRBV24-1; J: TRBJ2-7; D: -
DNA: TGTGCCAGCAGCTGGGGGGGACTAGCGGGAGAGGGGAATGAGCAGTTCTTC; CDR3: CASSWGGLAGEGNEQFF; size: many; V: TRBV11-3; J: TRBJ2-1; D: TRBD2
DNA: TGCAGTGCTAGAGGGACAGGGGTTTCGGCTGAAGCTTTCTTT; CDR3: CSARGTGVSAEAFF; size: many; V: TRBV20-1; J: TRBJ1-1; D: TRBD1
DNA: TGTGCCAGCAGCCGAACCTACAATGAGCAGTTCTTC; CDR3: CASSRTYNEQFF; size: -; V: TRBV6-1; J: TRBJ2-1; D: -
DNA: TGCAGTGCTAGCCCTACCACAGATACGCAGTATTTT; CDR3: CSASPTTDTQYF; size: many; V: TRBV20-1; J: TRBJ2-3; D: -
DNA: TGCAGTGCTAGACCCTCAGTGACAAACACTGAAGCTTTCTTT; CDR3: CSARPSVTNTEAFF; size: many; V: TRBV20-1; J: TRBJ1-1; D: -
DNA: TGTGCCAGCAGCCTTGGAGGCCTCACGAACACTGAAGCTTTCTTT; CDR3: CASSLGGLTNTEAFF; size: few; V: TRBV3-1; J: TRBJ1-1; D: -
DNA: TGCGCCAGCAGCCGCGGGACAGGGGGCATTGAAGCTTTCTTT; CDR3: CASSRGTGGIEAFF; size: many; V: TRBV5-1; J: TRBJ1-1; D: TRBD1
DNA: TGCAGTGCTAGAGTCGCGGGAGGGTCGGCAGATACGCAGTATTTT; CDR3: CSARVAGGSADTQYF; size: many; V: TRBV20-1; J: TRBJ2-3; D: TRBD2
DNA: TGTGCCAGCAGCTTATGGGTGGGAACTGAAGCTTTCTTT; CDR3: CASSLWVGTEAFF; size: many; V: TRBV7-3; J: TRBJ1-1; D: -
DNA: TGTGCCAGCAGGCAAACCGGGACAGGGGACTACGAGCAGTACTTC; CDR3: CASRQTGTGDYEQYF; size: -; V: TRBV14; J: TRBJ2-7; D: TRBD1
DNA: TGTGCCAGCAGGGGAGCCGGGACAGGGGATCAGCCCCAGCATTTT; CDR3: CASRGAGTGDQPQHF; size: -; V: TRBV6-1; J: TRBJ1-5; D: TRBD1
DNA: TGCGCCAGCAGCTCGCAGGGGGTCAATCAGCCCCAGCATTTT; CDR3: CASSSQGVNQPQHF; size: many; V: TRBV5-1; J: TRBJ1-5; D: TRBD1
DNA: TGTGCCAGCAGCCAAGAGAGCAACACTGAAGCTTTCTTT; CDR3: CASSQESNTEAFF; size: many; V: TRBV3-1; J: TRBJ1-1; D: -
DNA: TGTGCCAGCAGTTTTGGGCGCCGTCGGGCCAACGTCCTGACTTTC; CDR3: CASSFGRRRANVLTF; size: many; V: TRBV12-3/TRBV12-4; J: TRBJ2-6; D: -
DNA: TGTGCCAGTCACCGGGCGGCTGAAGCTTTCTTT; CDR3: CASHRAAEAFF; size: -; V: TRBV19; J: TRBJ1-1; D: -
DNA: TGTGCCAGCAGTTTACGGGGGACAGGGTTTCTTCAGAACACCGGGGAGCTGTTTTTT; CDR3: CASSLRGTGFLQNTGELFF; size: few; V: TRBV27; J: TRBJ2-2; D: TRBD1
DNA: TGTGCCAGCAGTTTTGGAGTCTACGAGCAGTACTTC; CDR3: CASSFGVYEQYF; size: -; V: TRBV6-2/TRBV6-3; J: TRBJ2-7; D: -
DNA: TGTGCCAGCAGCGGACAGAACACTGAAGCTTTCTTT; CDR3: CASSGQNTEAFF; size: -; V: TRBV28; J: TRBJ1-1; D: -
DNA: TGTGCCACCTACTACTCCGGCGTTTTGAATGAGCAGTTCTTC; CDR3: CATYYSGVLNEQFF; size: many; V: TRBV6-1; J: TRBJ2-1; D: -
DNA: TGTGCCAGCAGCCAAGACTTGGCGCGCGGCTACACCTTC; CDR3: CASSQDLARGYTF; size: many; V: TRBV3-1; J: TRBJ1-2; D: -
DNA: TGTGCCAGCTGGGCGGGGGATCGCCAGCCCCAGCATTTT; CDR3: CASWAGDRQPQHF; size: many; V: TRBV12-3/TRBV12-4; J: TRBJ1-5; D: -
DNA: TGTGCCAGTAGTATGGGGACACCAAATGAGCAGTTCTTC; CDR3: CASSMGTPNEQFF; size: -; V: TRBV19; J: TRBJ2-1; D: -
DNA: TGTGCCAGCAGTGAATACCCCCAGGGACGGGGGACCCAGTACTTC; CDR3: CASSEYPQGRGTQYF; size: many; V: TRBV25-1; J: TRBJ2-5; D: -
DNA: TGTGCCACCAGCCGGCCGGCCTACGAGCAGTACTTC; CDR3: CATSRPAYEQYF; size: many; V: TRBV15; J: TRBJ2-7; D: -
DNA: TGTGCCGCCAGTGACTCGGTGGGAGATACGCAGTATTTT; CDR3: CAASDSVGDTQYF; size: few; V: TRBV24-1; J: TRBJ2-3; D: -
DNA: TGTGCCAGCAGGGCGACAGGCGCTACCTACGAGCAGTACTTC; CDR3: CASRATGATYEQYF; size: many; V: TRBV7-2; J: TRBJ2-7; D: -
DNA: TGCGCCAGCAGCAGTGTGGAGCCCGGGCCCGGGGAGCTGTTTTTT; CDR3: CASSSVEPGPGELFF; size: -; V: TRBV5-1; J: TRBJ2-2; D: -
DNA: TGTGCCAGCAGCGCAGCAGGACAGGGCAACTATGGCTACACCTTC; CDR3: CASSAAGQGNYGYTF; size: many; V: TRBV9; J: TRBJ1-2; D: TRBD1
DNA: TGTGCCAGCAGTTACTCGACGGACGGATATTCACCCCTCCACTTT; CDR3: CASSYSTDGYSPLHF; size: few; V: TRBV6-5; J: TRBJ1-6; D: -
DNA: TGTGCCAGCTCACCCTCCAGGCTCAATCAGCCCCAGCATTTT; CDR3: CASSPSRLNQPQHF; size: many; V: TRBV18; J: TRBJ1-5; D: -
DNA: TGCGCCAGCAGCCAAGGGGAGACAGGAGGCTACGAGCAGTACTTC; CDR3: CASSQGETGGYEQYF; size: many; V: TRBV4-3; J: TRBJ2-7; D: -
DNA: TGCAGTGCCCCCCTAGCGGGAGTTTGGAATGAGCAGTTCTTC; CDR3: CSAPLAGVWNEQFF; size: many; V: TRBV20-1; J: TRBJ2-1; D: TRBD2
DNA: TGCAGCGTCCAACCTTGGCAGCGGGAGTACAATGAGCAGTTCTTC; CDR3: CSVQPWQREYNEQFF; size: -; V: TRBV29-1; J: TRBJ2-1; D: TRBD2
DNA: TGTGCCAGCAGTTTACAACACAGGGAGAACTATGGCTACACCTTC; CDR3: CASSLQHRENYGYTF; size: many; V: TRBV28; J: TRBJ1-2; D: -